Below, 11 T cell receptor beta chains from the same sample are listed, as sequenced in a study of response to subunit inactivated influenza vaccine. TCRdb ran MiXCR on the RT-PCR reads and lists one entry per CDR3 protein. The sample lists about 700,000 distinct CDR3 sequences, around 14% occurring once. This specimen was PBMCs from blood, taken 14 days before vaccination. Receptors originate from a man aged 45-65 years who received an inactivated influenza vaccine.

The chain employs TRBV11-2 and TRBJ1-5; D uncertain. The CDR3 has 12 amino acids. Trimming stripped 9 bases from V and 1 base from J, with 7 bases between. The germline CDR1 and CDR2 sequences are SGHAT and FQNNGV. The CDR3 region has the DNA TGTGCCAGTTCGGCAAGCAATCAGCCCCAGCATTTT. Amino acids: CASSASNQPQHF.

The DNA of the CDR3 is TGTGCCAGCAGTGCGAGGGGTCTAGCGGGATACAATGAGCAGTTCTTC. Its translation: CASSARGLAGYNEQFF. V is TRBV2 and J is TRBJ2-1; 9 bases match TRBD2. J lost 4 bases, V lost 4 bases, and 8 bases had no gene match. In germline, CDR1 is SNHLY, CDR2 FYNNEI. This CDR3 is built from 16 residues.

This chain connects TRBV29-1 to TRBJ2-7; 9 nucleotides agree with TRBD2. The germline CDR1 and CDR2 sequences are SQVTM and ANQGSEA. With 0 bases clipped from V and 6 bases from J, the junction kept 12 bases outside the gene matches. The CDR3 sequence is 16 residues long. The CDR3 DNA sequence: TGCAGCGTTGAAGATCGCACTAGCGGGTATCCTACCGAGCAGTACTTC. Residues: CSVEDRTSGYPTEQYF.

This clonotype turned up a few times. The chain's CDR3 is CASTHRQGVAGTQYF. The CDR3 nucleotides read TGTGCCAGCACCCACCGACAGGGGGTAGCAGGTACGCAGTATTTT. The V gene is TRBV6-1, the J gene TRBJ2-3, with TRBD1 identical over 9 bases. CDR3 length: 15 residues. The germline V gene encodes CDR1 MNHNS and CDR2 SASEGT. V lost 7 bases, J lost 8 bases, and 13 bases stayed unmatched.

CDR3 bases: TGTGCCACCAGCAGAAGTTCAGGGTCTGGGGCCAACGTCCTGACTTTC. Translated: CATSRSSGSGANVLTF. The chain is built from TRBV15 and TRBJ2-6; possibly TRBD1 for D (5 bases). This CDR3 has 16 residues. V dropped 2 bases and J dropped 1 base, with 9 bases sitting between them. Germline CDR1 LNHNV, CDR2 YYDKDF (reference sequence).

This clonotype appeared a few times. This rearrangement joins TRBV4-2 to TRBJ1-2; 7 nucleotides align to TRBD1. The ends lost 1 base at V and 2 bases at J; junction bases unmatched: 4. The CDR3 spans 15 residues. Per the germline V gene, CDR1 is LGHNA and CDR2 is YNFKEQ. CDR3 nucleotide sequence: TGTGCCAGCAGCCAAGGCGGACAGGCGAACTATGGCTACACCTTC. Its protein is CASSQGGQANYGYTF.

The CDR3 is CASSYRQSSYNEQFF. The DNA for the CDR3 is TGTGCCAGCAGCTACAGACAGAGCTCCTACAATGAGCAGTTCTTC. The chain links TRBV7-3 to TRBJ2-1; TRBD1 is a possible D gene (5 bases). This CDR3 has 15 residues. Trimming removed 4 bases from V and 0 bases from J, with 10 bases in between. Germline CDR1 SGHTA, CDR2 FQGTGA.

A few counts support this clonotype. The rearrangement uses TRBV20-1 and TRBJ2-5; D not certain. Germline CDR1 DFQATT, CDR2 SNEGSKA (reference sequence). There are 11 residues in the CDR3. Trimming removed 3 bases from V and 5 bases from J, with 7 bases in between. CDR3 sequence: CSASPLETQYF. The CDR3 DNA sequence: TGCAGTGCTAGCCCGTTGGAGACCCAGTACTTC.

This CDR3 reads CASSKALYRDGTGELFF. The CDR3 region has the DNA TGTGCCAGCAGCAAAGCGCTTTACAGGGATGGCACCGGGGAGCTGTTTTTT. The chain employs TRBV21-1 and TRBJ2-2; TRBD1, the table's D call, lacks a check against the DNA. TRBV21-1 is deemed a pseudogene. The CDR3 is 17 amino acids.

CDR3 sequence: CATSDTRFSIQYF. For the CDR3, the DNA is TGTGCCACCAGTGATACGCGGTTTAGCATTCAGTACTTC. This rearrangement joins TRBV24-1 to TRBJ2-4; unclear D gene. V dropped 3 bases and J dropped 9 bases, with 11 bases sitting between them. CDR3 length: 13 amino acids. Germline V gene lookup returns CDR1 KGHDR and CDR2 SFDVKD.

This chain joins TRBV20-1 and TRBJ1-2; the D gene is possibly TRBD1 (6 bases). Trimming removed 3 bases from V and 6 bases from J, with 17 bases in between. From germline, CDR1 is DFQATT and CDR2 SNEGSKA (reference sequence). This CDR3 contains 14 residues. The CDR3 protein is CSARGWGRPDGYTF. Here the CDR3 DNA reads TGCAGTGCTAGGGGCTGGGGGCGCCCCGATGGCTACACCTTC.